The 15 T cell receptor beta chains presented below share a single source sample, sequenced in a study of T cell repertoires in cytomegalovirus infection (dated by TCRdb to between 2017 and 2020). The instrument was an Illumina HiSeq 1500. In-frame beta chains were kept once TCRdb had trimmed the public reads at Q25 with fastp and called clones with MiXCR. Identical CDR3 protein sequences are pooled into one entry, listed with their most common genes and DNA. The sample records some 590,000 distinct CDR3 sequences, 40% of which are singletons. The ten biggest clones cover more than 40% of the sample. These receptors have no known antigen. Taken with the paper, the label for treatment or condition translates to: in vitro stimulation with specific CMV peptide epitopes to enrich CMV-specific T cells. The specimen was cultured PBMCs, collected from culture after CMV antigen stimulation. These receptors all stem from a human donor in good health (CMV status not recorded). Some clones in this sample may be carry-over from other donors' samples.

The chain combines TRBV28 with TRBJ2-3, with a possible D match to TRBD2 (5 bases). This CDR3 comprises 14 residues. From germline, CDR1 is MDHEN and CDR2 SYDVKM. The V end lost 4 bases, the J end lost 4 bases, and 12 bases lay between the germline ends. The CDR3 reads CASSSQVAPDTQYF. CDR3 bases: TGTGCCAGCAGTTCCCAGGTAGCGCCAGATACGCAGTATTTT.

The chain combines TRBV20-1 with TRBJ2-5; the match to TRBD1 covers 8 bases. The CDR3 runs 14 residues. Per the germline V gene, CDR1 is DFQATT and CDR2 is SNEGSKA (reference sequence). The junction had 2 bases not matched to a gene; V was cut back by 1 base and J by 1 base. CDR3 DNA sequence: TGCAGTGCTAGAGGGGACAGGAGCCAAGAGACCCAGTACTTC. Protein: CSARGDRSQETQYF.

V is TRBV6-5 and J is TRBJ1-4; tentative D call: TRBD1 (6 bases). The CDR3 has 15 amino acids. The germline V and J ends were trimmed by 7 bases and 3 bases, with 15 bases remaining between them. The germline CDR1 and CDR2 sequences are MNHEY and SVGAGI. The CDR3 loop reads CASTWTAGANEKLFF. The DNA for the CDR3 is TGTGCCAGCACCTGGACAGCCGGGGCTAATGAAAAACTGTTTTTT.

The gene calls are TRBV6-2 or TRBV6-3 and TRBJ2-2; D may be TRBD1 or TRBD2 (7 bases each). V lost 2 bases, J lost 5 bases, and 21 bases lay in between. This CDR3 is 18 amino acids long. Germline assignment: CDR1 MNHEY and CDR2 SVGEGT. As DNA, the CDR3 is TGTGCCAGCAGTTACCACCAGACAGGGAGGGCTCTTACCGGGGAGCTGTTTTTT. Translation gives CASSYHQTGRALTGELFF.

The chain carries TRBV12-3 or TRBV12-4 and TRBJ1-2; D is possibly TRBD1 (6 bases). This CDR3 region has 14 residues. V gave up 6 bases and J gave up 5 bases, with 16 bases separating them. The CDR3 DNA reads as TGTGCCAGCAGCCCCCGGGGGGCCAGGTATGGCTACACCTTC. It yields the protein CASSPRGARYGYTF.

This clonotype came up a few times. The V gene is TRBV4-3, the J gene TRBJ2-3; 10 positions agree with TRBD2. Trimming removed 3 bases from V and 6 bases from J; junction bases left unmatched: 6. The CDR3 covers 15 residues. Germline V gene sequence: CDR1 LGHNA, CDR2 YSLEER. The CDR3 loop is CASSQRTSGPDTQYF. The CDR3 nucleotides are TGCGCCAGCAGCCAGAGGACTAGCGGTCCGGATACGCAGTATTTT.

This chain uses TRBV5-1 with TRBJ2-2; either TRBD1 or TRBD2 may fit D (5 bases each). In germline, CDR1 is SGHRS, CDR2 YFSETQ. Trimming left V 4 bases short and J 7 bases short, with 14 bases between. CDR3 length: 14 residues. The CDR3, as DNA: TGCGCCAGCAGCCTCGTTGGGGGATACGGGGAGCTGTTTTTT. Its protein product is CASSLVGGYGELFF.

The chain has TRBV29-1 and TRBJ1-1; TRBD1 matches at 11 bases. The germline CDR1 and CDR2 sequences are SQVTM and ANQGSEA. Losses at the gene ends were 4 bases for V and 5 bases for J; bases not matched to a gene: 9. CDR3 size: 15 residues. CDR3 DNA sequence: TGCAGCGTTGTAGGGACAGGGGGGTTTGGAACTGAAGCTTTCTTT. It yields the protein CSVVGTGGFGTEAFF.

Details on this clonotype: A read error may be the cause here, since a much bigger clone is one base away. In nucleotides, the CDR3 is TGTGCCAGCAGCTTAGGGTGGGATTCTAACACAGATACGCAGTATTTT. Its translation: CASSLGWDSNTDTQYF. This chain joins TRBV7-2 and TRBJ2-3; D unresolved. CDR3 length equals 16 residues. The V end lost 1 base, the J end lost 2 bases, and 13 bases lay between the germline ends. The germline V gene encodes CDR1 SGHTA and CDR2 FQGNSA.

The J gene is TRBJ2-3, the V gene TRBV10-3; D is unresolved. CDR3 length: 12 amino acids. The ends were cut back, 10 bases at V and 5 bases at J, with 13 bases in the middle. Looked up from germline, CDR1 is ENHRY and CDR2 is SYGVKD. DNA for the CDR3: TGTGCCACCCGGATAGTTGGAGATACGCAGTATTTT. Protein sequence: CATRIVGDTQYF.

This rearrangement joins TRBV2 to TRBJ1-3; D call uncertain. The CDR3 has 15 amino acids. V gave up 4 bases and J gave up 0 bases, with 10 bases separating them. CDR1 and CDR2 (germline): SNHLY, FYNNEI. DNA for the CDR3: TGTGCCAGCAGTGTGGCGGGCAGCTCTGGAAACACCATATATTTT. Amino acid sequence: CASSVAGSSGNTIYF.

The DNA for the CDR3 is TGTGCCAGCAGCTTAGAGGGCCGTCAGGGGGAGGCTTTCTTT. Residues: CASSLEGRQGEAFF. This chain connects TRBV7-9 to TRBJ1-1, with 7 nucleotides matching TRBD1. CDR1 is SEHNR, CDR2 FQNEAQ, per germline (reference sequence). The CDR3 contains 14 residues. The J segment lost 11 bases and the V segment lost 1 base, leaving 10 bases of the junction unmatched.

The chain is built from TRBV6-5 and TRBJ2-7; D gene uncertain. CDR1 and CDR2 (germline): MNHEY, SVGAGI. This CDR3 has 12 amino acids. V lost 4 bases and J 6 bases, leaving 10 bases between the germline ends. DNA for the CDR3: TGTGCCAGCAGTTCGACCCCCGGCGAGCAGTACTTC. This translates into CASSSTPGEQYF.

The J gene is TRBJ1-1, the V gene TRBV18, with D perhaps matching TRBD1 (6 bases). Trimming took 5 bases from V and 0 from J, leaving 16 bases between them. CDR3 size: 16 residues. From germline, CDR1 is KGHSH and CDR2 LQKENI. The CDR3 loop reads CASSITGTRLNTEAFF. CDR3 sequence (DNA): TGTGCCAGCTCAATTACCGGGACACGCCTGAACACTGAAGCTTTCTTT.

CDR3 sequence (DNA): TGTGCCAGCAGCGTAGCCCCGGGAGCCGCGTACGAGCAGTACTTC. As protein: CASSVAPGAAYEQYF. This sequence joins TRBV9 and TRBJ2-7, with D possibly matching TRBD2 (6 bases). Germline values: CDR1 SGDLS, CDR2 YYNGEE. The length of the CDR3 is 15 residues. V lost 0 bases and J lost 4, with 14 bases in between.